This is a list of T cell receptor beta chains from one sample in a study of blood T cell repertoires in COVID-19. Clones were sequenced by immunoSEQ multiplex PCR, and TCRdb holds only the in-frame ones, with some missing. The sample carries about 160,000 clones, roughly 74% recorded once. The source material was peripheral blood. Source of these receptors: an elderly woman with acute or convalescent COVID-19. The CDR3 runs from the conserved cysteine through the conserved F or W. The order of the fields is CDR3 length, V gene, J gene, clone size, D gene, CDR3 DNA, CDR3 protein. D genes are given only for firm matches. A clone size is listed for some rows: how often the clone was seen (once, few, many), or a class if it is expanded.

length: 17
V: TRBV28
J: TRBJ1-5
size: -
D: -
DNA: TGTGCCAGCAGCTCTTCCGGGACACCCCATAGCAATCAGCCCCAGCATTTT
CDR3: CASSSSGTPHSNQPQHF

length: 13
V: TRBV30
J: TRBJ1-5
size: -
D: TRBD1
DNA: TGTGCCTGGTCGGGACAGGGAAATCAGCCCCAGCATTTT
CDR3: CAWSGQGNQPQHF

length: 17
V: TRBV5-5
J: TRBJ1-5
size: -
D: -
DNA: TGTGCCAGCAGCGCCGGATGGGCCCGATATAGCAATCAGCCCCAGCATTTT
CDR3: CASSAGWARYSNQPQHF

length: 18
V: TRBV7-2
J: TRBJ1-6
size: -
D: TRBD1
DNA: TGTGCCAGCACCGAACAGGGGGCGAAGGTGCCCTATAATTCACCCCTCCACTTT
CDR3: CASTEQGAKVPYNSPLHF

length: 12
V: TRBV12-3/TRBV12-4
J: TRBJ1-2
size: -
D: -
DNA: TGTGCCAGCAGTGGGAGTGGTTATGGCTACACCTTC
CDR3: CASSGSGYGYTF

length: 15
V: TRBV28
J: TRBJ1-3
size: -
D: TRBD1
DNA: TGTGCCAGCAGAAGGCAGGGGGGCTCTGGAAACACCATATATTTT
CDR3: CASRRQGGSGNTIYF

length: 19
V: TRBV10-2
J: TRBJ1-3
size: -
D: TRBD1
DNA: TGCGCCAGCAGTGAGTTTCCGGGACAGGGTAGTGGGACTGGAAACACCATATATTTT
CDR3: CASSEFPGQGSGTGNTIYF

length: 15
V: TRBV6-5
J: TRBJ2-3
size: -
D: TRBD2
DNA: TGTGCCAGCAGTCATAGCGGGACTAGCACAGATACGCAGTATTTT
CDR3: CASSHSGTSTDTQYF

length: 16
V: TRBV5-1
J: TRBJ2-7
size: -
D: TRBD2
DNA: TGCGCCAGCAGCAATCCCGGGACTAGCGGGAGACTCGAGCAGTACTTC
CDR3: CASSNPGTSGRLEQYF

length: 11
V: TRBV2
J: TRBJ1-1
size: -
D: -
DNA: TGTGCCAGCAGTGTCGGGTACGAAGCTTTCTTT
CDR3: CASSVGYEAFF

length: 17
V: TRBV19
J: TRBJ1-5
size: -
D: -
DNA: TGTGCCAGTAGTATAGATTGGAGGCCCTACGGAGATCAGCCCCAGCATTTT
CDR3: CASSIDWRPYGDQPQHF

length: 17
V: TRBV6-1
J: TRBJ2-1
size: few
D: -
DNA: TGTGCCAGCAGTGAATCTGGCGGGGGCTTAAGGGGCAATGAGCAGTTCTTC
CDR3: CASSESGGGLRGNEQFF

length: 16
V: TRBV28
J: TRBJ1-1
size: -
D: -
DNA: TGTGCCAGCAGTCTCCGTCGGGGGGCTTCATACACTGAAGCTTTCTTT
CDR3: CASSLRRGASYTEAFF

length: 16
V: TRBV27
J: TRBJ2-2
size: -
D: TRBD1
DNA: TGTGCCAGCAGTTTAACCCACAGGGGCGAAGACGGGGAGCTGTTTTTT
CDR3: CASSLTHRGEDGELFF

length: 17
V: TRBV23-1
J: TRBJ2-1
size: -
D: TRBD2
DNA: TGCGCCAGCAGTCTTAAATCCCCCACTAGCGGGCTTAATGAGCAGTTCTTC
CDR3: CASSLKSPTSGLNEQFF

length: 13
V: TRBV9
J: TRBJ2-2
size: -
D: -
DNA: TGTGCCAGCAGCACTCGTTCGGGCGGGGAGCTGTTTTTT
CDR3: CASSTRSGGELFF

length: 17
V: TRBV4-2
J: TRBJ2-3
size: -
D: TRBD2
DNA: TGTGCCAGCAGCCAAGTTGGGACGGGAGGGCCCACAGATACGCAGTATTTT
CDR3: CASSQVGTGGPTDTQYF

length: 15
V: TRBV7-9
J: TRBJ1-2
size: -
D: -
DNA: TGTGCCAGCAGCGACCCCGAGGGGGGGGACGATGGCTACACCTTC
CDR3: CASSDPEGGDDGYTF

length: 14
V: TRBV20-1
J: TRBJ1-2
size: -
D: TRBD1
DNA: TGCAGTGCTAGTAATATTGACAGGGGCTATGGCTACACCTTC
CDR3: CSASNIDRGYGYTF

length: 20
V: TRBV4-1
J: TRBJ2-3
size: few
D: -
DNA: TGCGCCAGCAGCCCAGAGGGGGGTGGCTTCCTAGGGACAGGCACAGATACGCAGTATTTT
CDR3: CASSPEGGGFLGTGTDTQYF

length: 15
V: TRBV7-3
J: TRBJ2-2
size: -
D: TRBD1
DNA: TGTGCCAGCAGCCTAACAGGGGGCGCGGGCGGGGAGCTGTTTTTT
CDR3: CASSLTGGAGGELFF

length: 16
V: TRBV7-9
J: TRBJ1-3
size: -
D: TRBD1
DNA: TGTGCCAGCAGCCCCCGGGGGACAGTTTCTGGAAACACCATATATTTT
CDR3: CASSPRGTVSGNTIYF

length: 15
V: TRBV5-1
J: TRBJ1-1
size: -
D: -
DNA: TGCGCCAGCAGCTTACAGGGACGGAAGGGCACTGAAGCTTTCTTT
CDR3: CASSLQGRKGTEAFF

length: 11
V: TRBV7-8
J: TRBJ2-3
size: once
D: TRBD2
DNA: TGTGCCAGCAGAGCGGGAGCTACGCAGTATTTT
CDR3: CASRAGATQYF

length: 14
V: TRBV19
J: TRBJ1-6
size: once
D: TRBD1
DNA: TGTGCCAGTAGTATGGCGACAGGGCCCTCACCCCTCCACTTT
CDR3: CASSMATGPSPLHF

length: 14
V: TRBV7-2
J: TRBJ2-7
size: once
D: -
DNA: TGTGCCAGCAGCTTGAGGCACCACTCCTACGAGCAGTACTTC
CDR3: CASSLRHHSYEQYF

length: 15
V: TRBV6-5
J: TRBJ1-4
size: few
D: TRBD1
DNA: TGTGCCAGCAGTTACTCGTGGACAGGGGATGAAAAACTGTTTTTT
CDR3: CASSYSWTGDEKLFF

length: 15
V: TRBV10-3
J: TRBJ1-2
size: -
D: -
DNA: TGTGCCATCAGTGAGTCAGGTACGGCGAGGTATGGCTACACCTTC
CDR3: CAISESGTARYGYTF

length: 14
V: TRBV19
J: TRBJ2-5
size: -
D: -
DNA: TGTGCCAGTAGTATAGGAAGAGGAGCCGAGACCCAGTACTTC
CDR3: CASSIGRGAETQYF

length: 15
V: TRBV5-4
J: TRBJ2-1
size: -
D: -
DNA: TGTGCCAGCAGCTTGGGTGGGAGCCTCAACAATGAGCAGTTCTTC
CDR3: CASSLGGSLNNEQFF

length: 15
V: TRBV28
J: TRBJ2-1
size: -
D: -
DNA: TGTGCCAGCAGCCCCGGTCTAGCGTTGGACAATGAGCAGTTCTTC
CDR3: CASSPGLALDNEQFF

length: 18
V: TRBV6-1
J: TRBJ2-5
size: -
D: TRBD2
DNA: TGTGCCAGCAGTGAACTGGCGGCTAGCGGGAGTCAGTGGGAGACCCAGTACTTC
CDR3: CASSELAASGSQWETQYF

length: 17
V: TRBV14
J: TRBJ2-1
size: once
D: TRBD2
DNA: TGTGCCAGCAGCCAAGCCCTGGGACTAGCGGGAGGTGAGGAGCAGTTCTTC
CDR3: CASSQALGLAGGEEQFF

length: 15
V: TRBV5-5
J: TRBJ1-1
size: -
D: -
DNA: TGTGCCAGCAGGTGGGGTCGGGGGGTGGACACTGAAGCTTTCTTT
CDR3: CASRWGRGVDTEAFF

length: 15
V: TRBV29-1
J: TRBJ2-1
size: -
D: -
DNA: TGCAGCGTTGCCGAAGGGACAAGGATTTACAATGAGCAGTTCTTC
CDR3: CSVAEGTRIYNEQFF

length: 16
V: TRBV2
J: TRBJ1-2
size: -
D: -
DNA: TGTGCCAGCAGTGAAATGAACTGGGGGCAAGGGTATGGCTACACCTTC
CDR3: CASSEMNWGQGYGYTF

length: 14
V: TRBV7-9
J: TRBJ2-7
size: once
D: TRBD1
DNA: TGTGCCAGCAGCCCCGGGACAGCAGACTACGAGCAGTACTTC
CDR3: CASSPGTADYEQYF

length: 13
V: TRBV6-4
J: TRBJ1-2
size: -
D: TRBD1
DNA: TGTGCCAGAGGTGGACAGGGGGCGTTTGGCTACACCTTC
CDR3: CARGGQGAFGYTF

length: 14
V: TRBV11-2
J: TRBJ1-1
size: -
D: -
DNA: TGTGCCAGCAGCTTAGATTGGGGGGGCACTGAAGCTTTCTTT
CDR3: CASSLDWGGTEAFF

length: 10
V: TRBV20-1
J: TRBJ1-1
size: -
D: -
DNA: TGCAGTGCTAGGGGCTTTGAAGCTTTCTTT
CDR3: CSARGFEAFF

length: 14
V: TRBV27
J: TRBJ1-3
size: -
D: -
DNA: TGTGCCAGCAGTTTACACGGCTCTGGAAACACCATATATTTT
CDR3: CASSLHGSGNTIYF

length: 14
V: TRBV13
J: TRBJ2-7
size: -
D: TRBD2
DNA: TGTGCCAGCAGCCGGGGACTAGCAGACTACGAGCAGTACTTC
CDR3: CASSRGLADYEQYF

length: 14
V: TRBV7-2
J: TRBJ1-5
size: once
D: TRBD1
DNA: TGTGCCAGCGGACAAGGACAGGGAACTCAGCCCCAGCATTTT
CDR3: CASGQGQGTQPQHF

length: 13
V: TRBV7-9
J: TRBJ1-2
size: few
D: -
DNA: TGTGCCAGCAGCGGTCGGAGGGTCTATGGCTACACCTTC
CDR3: CASSGRRVYGYTF

length: 15
V: TRBV5-1
J: TRBJ1-5
size: few
D: TRBD1
DNA: TGCGCCAGCAGATCCGGGACAGGAAGCAATCAGCCCCAGCATTTT
CDR3: CASRSGTGSNQPQHF

length: 17
V: TRBV5-1
J: TRBJ2-3
size: -
D: -
DNA: TGCGCCAGCAGCTTGGCAGGGGCGTCTGGGCCCACAGATACGCAGTATTTT
CDR3: CASSLAGASGPTDTQYF

length: 13
V: TRBV19
J: TRBJ1-2
size: -
D: -
DNA: TGTGCCAGCCACAGGGAATCGAACTATGGCTACACCTTC
CDR3: CASHRESNYGYTF